This T cell receptor (beta chain) derives from a study of blood T cell repertoires in COVID-19. Across the study: Material from acute and convalescent COVID-19 was sourced from the United States, Italy and Spain. Sources were T cells, B-cell-depleted T cells, or PBMCs; the material itself was cDNA or gDNA.

The CDR3 has 15 residues. Per the germline V gene, CDR1 is MDHEN and CDR2 is SYDVKM. The ends lost 5 bases at V and 5 bases at J; junction bases unmatched: 10. Authors' methods: Using reference gene primer amplification, nucleated cell counts were estimated. Libraries were prepared by immunoSEQ multiplex PCR; TCRdb keeps only in-frame clonotypes and omits some of them. The V and J calls and the clone size are those of that table, but D and trimming were determined from the DNA. The sample holds about 90,000 clones, around 86% seen once. The sample comprised peripheral blood. The sequence was obtained from a woman aged 70-85 years with acute or convalescent COVID-19. This rearrangement joins TRBV28 to TRBJ1-2; TRBD1 matches 8 bases. CDR3 residues: CASSRTGQGTYGYTF. CDR3 bases: TGTGCCAGCAGTCGAACCGGACAGGGAACTTATGGCTACACCTTC.